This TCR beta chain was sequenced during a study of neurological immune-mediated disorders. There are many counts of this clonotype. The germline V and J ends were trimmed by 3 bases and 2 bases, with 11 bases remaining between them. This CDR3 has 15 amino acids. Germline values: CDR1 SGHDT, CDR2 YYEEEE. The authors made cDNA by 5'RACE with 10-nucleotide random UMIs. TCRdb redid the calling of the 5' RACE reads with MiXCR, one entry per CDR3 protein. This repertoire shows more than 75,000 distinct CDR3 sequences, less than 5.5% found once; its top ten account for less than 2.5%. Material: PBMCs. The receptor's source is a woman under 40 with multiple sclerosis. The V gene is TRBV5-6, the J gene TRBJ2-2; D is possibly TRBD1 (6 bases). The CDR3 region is CASSYEQGNTGELFF. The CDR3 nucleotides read TGTGCCAGCAGCTATGAACAGGGAAACACCGGGGAGCTGTTTTTT.